This T cell receptor (beta chain) was documented in a study of T cells in women clearing cervical HPV infection. Concerning this clone itself: The CDR3 end is not reached by the read, which stops 3 residues before it; the germline J gene fills it in.

Germline CDR1 is SGHDT and CDR2 is YYEEEE. Trimming left V 5 bases short and J 0 bases short, with 9 bases between. The CDR3 contains 13 residues. Assay used: immunoSEQ multiplex PCR; TCRdb lists only in-frame clones, some missing. This sample's table has tens of thousands of clones. V and J are TRBV5-6 and TRBJ2-7, with D maybe TRBD1 (5 bases). The receptor comes from a woman between 18 and 75 years old with a cervical HPV16 infection that either progressed to CIN3+ or cleared (not recorded which). Source material: blood buffy coat. The chain's CDR3 is CASSPDSSYEQYF. The CDR3 bases that were read are TGTGCCAGCAGTCCCGACAGCTCCTACGAG.